Listed below are T cell receptor beta chains from one sample, sequenced in a study of T cells in Graves' hyperthyroidism and ophthalmopathy. Each CDR3 protein gets one entry after TCRdb re-called the multiplex PCR reads with MiXCR. The table shows some 460,000 distinct CDR3 sequences, with 15% to 19% occurring only once. Sequencing was carried out using blood. The receptors were gathered from a woman aged 18 to 35 with Graves' hyperthyroidism. Each CDR3 is given without its conserved first and last residue. The order of the fields is V gene, J gene, CDR3 protein.

v_call: TRBV7-6; j_call: TRBJ2-5; cdr3_aa: ASSRGQGGETQY
v_call: TRBV12-3/TRBV12-4; j_call: TRBJ1-5; cdr3_aa: ASSLGQGQGQPQH
v_call: TRBV5-1; j_call: TRBJ2-7; cdr3_aa: ASSLMPNYEQY
v_call: TRBV30; j_call: TRBJ1-1; cdr3_aa: AWLGWGAF
v_call: TRBV11-3; j_call: TRBJ2-2; cdr3_aa: ASSMGPNTGELF
v_call: TRBV10-2; j_call: TRBJ1-5; cdr3_aa: ASSDTLRNQPQH
v_call: TRBV7-3; j_call: TRBJ2-3; cdr3_aa: ASSLTREDTQY
v_call: TRBV10-2; j_call: TRBJ2-1; cdr3_aa: ASGVGEFNEQF
v_call: TRBV2; j_call: TRBJ2-3; cdr3_aa: ASSSLGLAGSSTDTQY
v_call: TRBV10-3; j_call: TRBJ2-7; cdr3_aa: AISFGGRGYEQY
v_call: TRBV6-1; j_call: TRBJ2-7; cdr3_aa: ASAGQGSYEQY
v_call: TRBV12-3/TRBV12-4; j_call: TRBJ1-5; cdr3_aa: ASSSDGSSNQPQH
v_call: TRBV6-1; j_call: TRBJ1-6; cdr3_aa: ASSEGQGFLVSPLH
v_call: TRBV20-1; j_call: TRBJ2-7; cdr3_aa: SARDTSGRTYEQY
v_call: TRBV28; j_call: TRBJ1-2; cdr3_aa: ASSPPDANYGYT
v_call: TRBV10-3; j_call: TRBJ2-2; cdr3_aa: ATRFDSTGELF
v_call: TRBV6-1; j_call: TRBJ2-4; cdr3_aa: ASSEAVGKGDLAKNIQY
v_call: TRBV5-4; j_call: TRBJ2-3; cdr3_aa: ASSPGLAGSRSDTQY
v_call: TRBV20-1; j_call: TRBJ2-5; cdr3_aa: SARDSASLGTQY
v_call: TRBV20-1; j_call: TRBJ1-2; cdr3_aa: SAISQGGYT
v_call: TRBV28; j_call: TRBJ1-2; cdr3_aa: ATRRAGGVYGYT
v_call: TRBV20-1; j_call: TRBJ2-3; cdr3_aa: SARGGAGVPGTDTQY
v_call: TRBV25-1; j_call: TRBJ2-7; cdr3_aa: ASILLNVQGDEQY
v_call: TRBV5-1; j_call: TRBJ2-3; cdr3_aa: ASSSLGTPAGLYTDTQY
v_call: TRBV2; j_call: TRBJ2-1; cdr3_aa: ASSPFGYNEQF
v_call: TRBV2; j_call: TRBJ1-2; cdr3_aa: ASRDHGGDYGYT
v_call: TRBV10-2; j_call: TRBJ2-5; cdr3_aa: ASSLQVEPGWETQY
v_call: TRBV6-1; j_call: TRBJ2-1; cdr3_aa: ASTSPGTKDNEQF
v_call: TRBV12-3/TRBV12-4; j_call: TRBJ1-2; cdr3_aa: ASINRDGYT
v_call: TRBV4-1; j_call: TRBJ2-7; cdr3_aa: ASSQSFEGVSSYEQY
v_call: TRBV18; j_call: TRBJ1-6; cdr3_aa: ASSPDSGRSPLH
v_call: TRBV5-1; j_call: TRBJ1-2; cdr3_aa: ASSLGGKYGYT
v_call: TRBV7-9; j_call: TRBJ1-2; cdr3_aa: ASSLPGNYGYT
v_call: TRBV19; j_call: TRBJ2-7; cdr3_aa: ASSIRLGISSYEQY
v_call: TRBV6-1; j_call: TRBJ2-5; cdr3_aa: ASSPTRKRETQY
v_call: TRBV29-1; j_call: TRBJ1-1; cdr3_aa: SVSSGGNTEAF
v_call: TRBV10-3; j_call: TRBJ1-2; cdr3_aa: AISESSSPGYGYT
v_call: TRBV20-1; j_call: TRBJ1-5; cdr3_aa: SARGPWKDFNQPQH
v_call: TRBV30; j_call: TRBJ2-5; cdr3_aa: AWSVLGQGKTQY
v_call: TRBV25-1; j_call: TRBJ1-5; cdr3_aa: ASSEHGASNQPQH
v_call: TRBV7-2; j_call: TRBJ2-7; cdr3_aa: ASNLAGAQRGYEQY
v_call: TRBV4-2; j_call: TRBJ2-5; cdr3_aa: ASSQDQGVPETQY
v_call: TRBV6-6; j_call: TRBJ2-3; cdr3_aa: ASSYSSKTGGATDTQY
v_call: TRBV12-3/TRBV12-4; j_call: TRBJ2-3; cdr3_aa: ASSLRRGLAPDTQY
v_call: TRBV4-1; j_call: TRBJ2-2; cdr3_aa: ASSHPGQGIPGELF
v_call: TRBV10-3; j_call: TRBJ1-2; cdr3_aa: AISRTPGQGGGYT
v_call: TRBV4-1; j_call: TRBJ2-3; cdr3_aa: ASSQVSYTSGSLGQY